This T cell receptor (beta chain) comes out of a study of human T cells and chemical hapten exposure. Time point denoted: patch test 3, about 24 weeks after DPC sensitization. As for treatment: therapeutic diphenylcyclopropenone sensitization with weekly scalp DPC. Venepuncture was done earlier than the placement of each patch test. Alopecia patients between 18 and 70 years old and suitable for DPC were used as donors. Attachment of unique molecular identifiers to individual cDNA molecules was performed in the library. TCRdb reprocessed the RACE reads with MiXCR, giving one entry per CDR3 protein. The repertoire consists of some 180,000 distinct CDR3 sequences, with approximately 24% occurring once and the leading ten covering 2% to 2.5%. Study conclusions and caveats: A positive correlation with patch test score was shown by PT1 expanded TCR counts.

This clonotype showed up just a few times. No antigen is known for it. CDR3 size: 13 residues. The V end lost 3 bases, the J end lost 8 bases, and 13 bases lay between the germline ends. Germline CDR1 and CDR2: MDHEN and SYDVKM. The specimen was whole blood, collected in connection with sensitization to the hapten diphenylcyclopropenone (DPC). The chain uses TRBV28 and TRBJ1-2; D not certain. The TCR sequence derives from a woman aged 40-49 years with alopecia areata. Some clones in this sample may be carry-over from other donors' samples. In DNA, the CDR3 is TGTGCCAGCAGTTTTGAGGCCCTCGTCGGCTACACCTTC. Its translation: CASSFEALVGYTF.